Detailed here is one T cell receptor beta chain. This table comes from immunoSEQ multiplex PCR, and its TCRdb copy is limited to in-frame clones, with some not included. The table has over 100,000 clones, about 89% seen once. The sample is drawn from a study of T cell responses to AZD1222 COVID-19 vaccine. The CDR3 runs 14 residues. The junction had 1 base not matched to a gene; V was cut back by 3 bases and J by 0 bases. In germline, CDR1 is KGHSH, CDR2 LQKENI. The TCR was taken from an adult in good health. The sample here was peripheral blood, taken on day 0 of AZD1222 vaccination. The chain uses TRBV18 and TRBJ2-5; 7 nucleotides agree with TRBD2. DNA of the CDR3: TGTGCCAGCTCACCCCTAGCGGACCAAGAGACCCAGTACTTC. This sequence encodes CASSPLADQETQYF.